The sample holds a few counts of the clone carrying this T cell receptor beta chain. Antigen unknown. The V gene's germline CDR1 is SGHRS and CDR2 YFSETQ. The CDR3 runs 14 residues. J gave up 5 bases and V 2 bases, and 6 bases lay outside the gene matches. Researchers took RNA transcripts and amplified the TCR beta CDR3 regions from them. In the first-round RT-PCR of the TCR CDR3, the HTBI primer set was used. TCRdb reprocessed the multiplex PCR reads via MiXCR and lists one record per CDR3 protein. Among roughly 700,000 distinct CDR3 sequences listed, 14% were seen once. The sample comes from a study of T cells in Graves' hyperthyroidism and ophthalmopathy. Study observations and caveats: The majority of expanded thyroid clonotypes above 0.001 also appeared in blood.

This sequence originates from a woman younger than 35 with Graves' hyperthyroidism. The gene calls are TRBV5-1 and TRBJ2-5, with 7 bases that match TRBD1. Material for sequencing was blood. For the CDR3, the DNA is TGCGCCAGCAGCTTTGCCAACAGGGGCGAGACCCAGTACTTC. It encodes CASSFANRGETQYF.